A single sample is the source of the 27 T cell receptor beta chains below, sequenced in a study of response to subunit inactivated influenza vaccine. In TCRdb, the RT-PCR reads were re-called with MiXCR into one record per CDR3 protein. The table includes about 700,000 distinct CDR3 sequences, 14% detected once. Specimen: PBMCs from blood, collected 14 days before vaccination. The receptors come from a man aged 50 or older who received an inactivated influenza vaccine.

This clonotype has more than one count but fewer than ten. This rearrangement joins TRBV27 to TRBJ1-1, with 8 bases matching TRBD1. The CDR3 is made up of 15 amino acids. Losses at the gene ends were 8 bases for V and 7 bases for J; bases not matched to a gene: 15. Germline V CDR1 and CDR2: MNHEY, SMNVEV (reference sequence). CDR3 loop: CASHRQGPPPVEAFF. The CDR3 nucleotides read TGTGCCAGCCACAGACAGGGGCCTCCCCCTGTTGAAGCTTTCTTT.

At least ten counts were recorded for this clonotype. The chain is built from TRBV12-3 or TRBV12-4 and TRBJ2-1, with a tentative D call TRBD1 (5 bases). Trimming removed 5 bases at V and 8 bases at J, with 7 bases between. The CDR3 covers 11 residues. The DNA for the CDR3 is TGTGCCAGCAGTGGGGCCTATGAGCAGTTCTTC. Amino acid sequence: CASSGAYEQFF.

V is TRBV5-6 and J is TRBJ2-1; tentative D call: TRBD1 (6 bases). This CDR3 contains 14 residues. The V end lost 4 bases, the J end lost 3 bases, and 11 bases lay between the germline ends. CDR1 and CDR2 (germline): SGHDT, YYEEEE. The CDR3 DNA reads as TGTGCCAGCAGCGCCGGGACACACTACAATGAGCAGTTCTTC. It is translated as CASSAGTHYNEQFF.

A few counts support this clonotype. The CDR3 region has the DNA TGCAGTGCTAGTCCCAGCTATGGCTACACCTTC. Translation: CSASPSYGYTF. The rearrangement links TRBV20-1 to TRBJ1-2; D remains unclear. V gave up 3 bases and J gave up 4 bases, with 6 bases separating them. CDR1 and CDR2 (germline): DFQATT, SNEGSKA (reference sequence). This CDR3 region has 11 residues.

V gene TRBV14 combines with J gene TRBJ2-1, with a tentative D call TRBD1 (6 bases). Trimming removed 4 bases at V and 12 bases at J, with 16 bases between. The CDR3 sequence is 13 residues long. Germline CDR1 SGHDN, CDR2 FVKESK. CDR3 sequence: CASSRLDRSGQFF. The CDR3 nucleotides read TGTGCCAGCAGCCGCCTAGACAGGTCAGGGCAGTTCTTC.

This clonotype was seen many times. CDR3 region: CATSRNPTDTQYF. The DNA for the CDR3 is TGTGCCACCAGCAGAAATCCGACAGATACGCAGTATTTT. The chain joins TRBV15 to TRBJ2-3; D uncertain. This CDR3 region has 13 residues. Germline CDR1 and CDR2: LNHNV and YYDKDF (reference sequence). The V and J ends lost 2 bases and 3 bases respectively, with 6 bases between them.

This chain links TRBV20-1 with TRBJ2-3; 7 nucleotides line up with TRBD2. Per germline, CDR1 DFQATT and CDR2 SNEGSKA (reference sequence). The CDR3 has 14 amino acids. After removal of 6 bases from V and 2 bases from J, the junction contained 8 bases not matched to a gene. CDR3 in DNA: TGCAGTGCCGCATCGGGAGGCATCACAGATACGCAGTATTTT. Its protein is CSAASGGITDTQYF.

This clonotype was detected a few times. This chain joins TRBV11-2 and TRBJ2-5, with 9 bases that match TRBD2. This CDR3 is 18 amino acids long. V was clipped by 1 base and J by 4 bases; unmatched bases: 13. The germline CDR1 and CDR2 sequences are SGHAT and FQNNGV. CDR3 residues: CASSLVTSGFGFRETQYF. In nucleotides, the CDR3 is TGTGCCAGCAGCTTAGTGACTAGCGGTTTCGGGTTTCGAGAGACCCAGTACTTC.

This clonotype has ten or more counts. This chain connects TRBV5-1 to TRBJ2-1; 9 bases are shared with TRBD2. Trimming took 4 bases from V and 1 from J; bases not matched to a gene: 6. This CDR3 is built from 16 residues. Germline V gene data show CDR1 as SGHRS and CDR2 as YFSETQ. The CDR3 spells CASSGTTSGSYNEQFF. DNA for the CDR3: TGCGCCAGCAGCGGGACGACTAGCGGATCCTACAATGAGCAGTTCTTC.

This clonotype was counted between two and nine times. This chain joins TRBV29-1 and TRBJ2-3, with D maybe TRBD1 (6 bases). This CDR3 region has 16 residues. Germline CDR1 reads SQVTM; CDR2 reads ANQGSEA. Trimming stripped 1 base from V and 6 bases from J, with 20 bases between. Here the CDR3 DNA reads TGCAGCGTTGAAGGGTGGACAGCCAACTATTTGGATACGCAGTATTTT. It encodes CSVEGWTANYLDTQYF.

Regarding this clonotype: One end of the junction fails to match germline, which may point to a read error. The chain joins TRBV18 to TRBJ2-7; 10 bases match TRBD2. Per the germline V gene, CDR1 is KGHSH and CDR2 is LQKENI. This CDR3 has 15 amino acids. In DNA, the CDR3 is TGTGCCAGCTCACAGCGGCTGGGGATAGCGGGAGGACTGCACTTC. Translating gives CASSQRLGIAGGLHF.

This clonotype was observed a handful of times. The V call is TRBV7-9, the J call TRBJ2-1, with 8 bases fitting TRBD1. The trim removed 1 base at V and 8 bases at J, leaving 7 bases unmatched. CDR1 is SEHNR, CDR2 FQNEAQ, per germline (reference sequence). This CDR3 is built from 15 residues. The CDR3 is CASSLGGTGLDEQFF. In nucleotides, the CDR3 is TGTGCCAGCAGCTTAGGGGGGACAGGTCTCGATGAGCAGTTCTTC.

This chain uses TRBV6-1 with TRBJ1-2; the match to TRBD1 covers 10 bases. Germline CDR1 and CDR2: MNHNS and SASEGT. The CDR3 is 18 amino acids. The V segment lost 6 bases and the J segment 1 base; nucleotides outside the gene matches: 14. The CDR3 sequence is CASRNYGRGTGDNYGYTF. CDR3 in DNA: TGTGCCAGCAGGAATTACGGAAGAGGGACAGGGGATAACTATGGCTACACCTTC.

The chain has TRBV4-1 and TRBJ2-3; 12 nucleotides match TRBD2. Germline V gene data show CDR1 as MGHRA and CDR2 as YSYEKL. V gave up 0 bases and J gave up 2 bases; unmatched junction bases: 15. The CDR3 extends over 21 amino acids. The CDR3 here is CASSQDPLPVGLAGITDTQYF. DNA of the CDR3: TGCGCCAGCAGCCAAGACCCCCTACCCGTCGGACTAGCGGGGATCACAGATACGCAGTATTTT.

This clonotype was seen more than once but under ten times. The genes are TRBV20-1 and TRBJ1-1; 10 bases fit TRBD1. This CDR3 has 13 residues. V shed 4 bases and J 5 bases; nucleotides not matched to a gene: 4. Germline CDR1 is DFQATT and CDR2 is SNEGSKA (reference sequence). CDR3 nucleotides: TGCAGTGCTAAGACAGGGGGCGGGACTGAAGCTTTCTTT. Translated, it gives CSAKTGGGTEAFF.

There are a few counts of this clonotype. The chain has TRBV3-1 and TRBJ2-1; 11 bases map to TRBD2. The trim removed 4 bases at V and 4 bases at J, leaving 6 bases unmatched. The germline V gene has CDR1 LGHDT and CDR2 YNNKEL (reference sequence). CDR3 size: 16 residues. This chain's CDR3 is CASSPLAGGAYNEQFF. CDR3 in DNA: TGTGCCAGCAGCCCCCTAGCGGGGGGAGCTTACAATGAGCAGTTCTTC.

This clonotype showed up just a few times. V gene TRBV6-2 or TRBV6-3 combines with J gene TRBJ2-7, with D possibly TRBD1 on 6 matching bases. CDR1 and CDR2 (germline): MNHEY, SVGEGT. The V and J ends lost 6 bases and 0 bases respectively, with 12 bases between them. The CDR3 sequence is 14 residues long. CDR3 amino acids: CASRIPGHSYEQYF. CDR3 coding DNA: TGTGCCAGCAGGATCCCGGGACACTCCTACGAGCAGTACTTC.

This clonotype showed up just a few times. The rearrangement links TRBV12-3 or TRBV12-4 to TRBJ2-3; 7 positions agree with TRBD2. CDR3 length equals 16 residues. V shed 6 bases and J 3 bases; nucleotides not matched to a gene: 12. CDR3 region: CASSARGDWRTDTQYF. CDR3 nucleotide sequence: TGTGCCAGCAGCGCCCGGGGGGATTGGAGGACAGATACGCAGTATTTT.

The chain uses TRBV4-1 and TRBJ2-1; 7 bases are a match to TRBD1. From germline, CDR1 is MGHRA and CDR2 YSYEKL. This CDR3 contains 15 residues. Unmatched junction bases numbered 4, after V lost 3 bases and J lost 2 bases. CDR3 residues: CASSHGTVPYNEQFF. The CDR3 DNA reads TGCGCCAGCAGCCACGGGACAGTCCCCTACAATGAGCAGTTCTTC.

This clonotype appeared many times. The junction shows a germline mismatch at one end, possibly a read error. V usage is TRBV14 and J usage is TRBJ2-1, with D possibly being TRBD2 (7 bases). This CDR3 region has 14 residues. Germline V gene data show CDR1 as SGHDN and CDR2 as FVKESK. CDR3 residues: CASSFRGAYNEQFF. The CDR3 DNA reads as TGTGCCAGCAGTTTTCGGGGGGCCTATAATGAGCAGTTCTTC.

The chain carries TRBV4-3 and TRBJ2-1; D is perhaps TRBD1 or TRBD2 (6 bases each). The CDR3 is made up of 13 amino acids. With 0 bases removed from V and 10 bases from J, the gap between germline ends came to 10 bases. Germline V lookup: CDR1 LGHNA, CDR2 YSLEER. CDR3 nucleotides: TGCGCCAGCAGCCAAGAGGGGGGCAGCGAGCAGTTCTTC. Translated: CASSQEGGSEQFF.

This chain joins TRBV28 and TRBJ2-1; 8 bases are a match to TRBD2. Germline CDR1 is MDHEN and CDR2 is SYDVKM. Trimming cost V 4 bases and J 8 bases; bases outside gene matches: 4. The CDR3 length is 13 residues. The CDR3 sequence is CASSSPGGDEQFF. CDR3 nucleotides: TGTGCCAGCAGTTCACCGGGGGGGGATGAGCAGTTCTTC.

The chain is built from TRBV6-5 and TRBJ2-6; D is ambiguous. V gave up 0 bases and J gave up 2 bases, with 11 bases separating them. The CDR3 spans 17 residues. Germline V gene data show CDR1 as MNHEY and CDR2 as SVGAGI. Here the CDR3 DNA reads TGTGCCAGCAGTTACTCGGCGGTTCCTACTGGGGCCAACGTCCTGACTTTC. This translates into CASSYSAVPTGANVLTF.

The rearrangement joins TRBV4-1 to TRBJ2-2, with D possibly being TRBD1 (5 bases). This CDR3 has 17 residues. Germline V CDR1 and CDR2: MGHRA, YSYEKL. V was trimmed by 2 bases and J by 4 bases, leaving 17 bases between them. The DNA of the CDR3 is TGCGCCAGCAGCCAATCCCCTGGACATCAGCTCACCGGGGAGCTGTTTTTT. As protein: CASSQSPGHQLTGELFF.

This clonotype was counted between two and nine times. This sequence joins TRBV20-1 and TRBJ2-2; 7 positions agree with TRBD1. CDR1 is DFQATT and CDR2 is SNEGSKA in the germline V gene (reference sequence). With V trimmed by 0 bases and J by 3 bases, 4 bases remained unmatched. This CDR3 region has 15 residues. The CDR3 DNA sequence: TGCAGTGCTAGAGATATCGACAGGGACACCGGGGAGCTGTTTTTT. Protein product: CSARDIDRDTGELFF.

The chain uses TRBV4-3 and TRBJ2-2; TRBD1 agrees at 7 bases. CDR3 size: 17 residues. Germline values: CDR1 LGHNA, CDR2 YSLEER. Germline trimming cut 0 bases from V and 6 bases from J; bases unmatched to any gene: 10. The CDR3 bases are TGCGCCAGCAGCCAAGATAATGTCAAGAGGGGGCCCGGGGAGCTGTTTTTT. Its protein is CASSQDNVKRGPGELFF.

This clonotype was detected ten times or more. CDR3 loop: CASSFDLNQPQHF. The CDR3 DNA reads TGTGCCAGCAGTTTCGACCTTAATCAGCCCCAGCATTTT. The V and J genes are TRBV12-3 or TRBV12-4 and TRBJ1-5, with D uncertain. This CDR3 has 13 residues. V lost 3 bases to trimming and J lost 4 bases, with 7 bases between them.